This entry describes one T cell receptor beta chain. The antigen is not known. V shed 10 bases and J shed 4 bases, with 19 bases lying between them. Germline CDR1 and CDR2: LNHDA and SQIVND (reference sequence). This CDR3 spans 14 amino acids. The entry originates in a study of shared clonotypes between healthy human individuals. Authors' methods: Without quality scores, immunoSEQ junctional reads could not be filtered like full-length reads. The repertoire was sequenced with immunoSEQ multiplex PCR; TCRdb's copy has only in-frame clones and lacks some. V, J and clone size reflect that table, while D and trimming were determined from the DNA. The sample lists 95,000 to 120,000 clones; 68% were seen once. Study-level findings and limits: Donors were few, which limited the genetic and exposure-history diversity represented. Sampling was confined to blood; repertoires within tissues likely differ.

This clonotype originated in a woman aged 30 to 39 in good health. V is TRBV19 and J is TRBJ1-2; D might be TRBD1 (5 bases). Sequenced sample: memory CD8+ T cells sorted from blood. Subset: CD45RO+ cells pooled with CCR7-negative TemRA cells. As DNA, the CDR3 is TGTGCCACATCTCCGGGAGGGGCGGCCTATGGCTACACCTTC. Its protein is CATSPGGAAYGYTF.